This TCR beta chain was found in a study of OX40 agonist ivuxolimab in advanced cancers. Study context: Across the patients, intravenous ivuxolimab was delivered every 2 weeks at 0.01 to 10 mg/kg. Partial responses were achieved by three patients, of whom one had hepatocellular carcinoma and two had cutaneous melanoma.

Trimming left V 6 bases short and J 8 bases short, with 12 bases between. Germline V gene data show CDR1 as LNHDA and CDR2 as SQIVND (reference sequence). The CDR3 loop spans 12 amino acids. Some clones are missing from TCRdb's copy, which holds only in-frame ones; the method was immunoSEQ multiplex PCR. The sample contains approximately 82,000 clones, more than 75% of which appear only once. Sequences were derived from CD4+ or CD8+ T cells sorted from blood, sampled in a trial of the OX40 agonist ivuxolimab. The TCR was taken from an adult with an advanced solid tumor such as melanoma, head and neck, liver or kidney cancer. The J gene is TRBJ2-3, the V gene TRBV19; D remains ambiguous. The CDR3 DNA follows: TGTGCCAGTAGCCCCTCGGCCGGTACGCAGTATTTT. Translation gives CASSPSAGTQYF.